These 32 T cell receptor beta chains originate from one sample sequenced in a study of OX40 agonist ivuxolimab in advanced cancers. The protocol used for the library was the immunoSEQ multiplex PCR assay. Held by TCRdb, this immuneACCESS table contains in-frame sequences only and omits some clones. Under half of the omission traces to an unresolved V gene where checked; the cause of the rest is unknown. This sample comprises 80,000 to 100,000 clones, 86% of them detected only once. The ten largest clones capture roughly 5.5% of the sample. The source was CD4+ or CD8+ T cells sorted from blood, collected in a trial of the OX40 agonist ivuxolimab. The receptors shown here come from an adult with an advanced solid tumor such as melanoma, head and neck, liver or kidney cancer.

The rearrangement links TRBV5-6 to TRBJ1-5; D is possibly TRBD1 (5 bases). Germline V gene data show CDR1 as SGHDT and CDR2 as YYEEEE. V lost 1 base and J 1 base, leaving 12 bases between the germline ends. CDR3 length: 16 amino acids. CDR3 loop: CASSLRGGRSNQPQHF. DNA for the CDR3: TGTGCCAGCAGCTTGAGGGGCGGGAGAAGCAATCAGCCCCAGCATTTT.

The chain joins TRBV30 to TRBJ1-5; the match to TRBD1 covers 7 bases. Losses at the gene ends were 2 bases for V and 5 bases for J; bases not matched to a gene: 6. In germline, CDR1 is GTSNPN, CDR2 SVGIG (reference sequence). CDR3 length: 14 amino acids. This CDR3 reads CAWSYGQVDQPQHF. Here the CDR3 DNA reads TGTGCCTGGAGTTACGGACAGGTTGATCAGCCCCAGCATTTT.

The V call is TRBV7-2, the J call TRBJ2-5; TRBD1 matches 9 bases. The CDR3 contains 17 residues. Germline V gives CDR1 SGHTA, CDR2 FQGNSA. V was clipped by 6 bases and J by 0 bases; unmatched bases: 11. The DNA of the CDR3 is TGTGCCAGCAGATCGACCGGGACAGGGTCCTACCAAGAGACCCAGTACTTC. It translates to CASRSTGTGSYQETQYF.

This chain uses TRBV2 with TRBJ1-1, with 7 bases aligning to TRBD1. The CDR3 has 14 residues. Trimming cost V 6 bases and J 5 bases; bases outside gene matches: 9. Germline V gene data show CDR1 as SNHLY and CDR2 as FYNNEI. DNA for the CDR3: TGTGCCAGCAGAGACAGGGCCGGGGGGACTGAAGCTTTCTTT. It codes for CASRDRAGGTEAFF.

There are a few counts of this clone. The rearrangement links TRBV29-1 to TRBJ1-2, with a tentative D call TRBD1 (5 bases). This CDR3 has 11 residues. V was cut by 6 bases and J by 2 bases, with 7 bases left in between. Germline V gives CDR1 SQVTM, CDR2 ANQGSEA. The CDR3 region has the DNA TGCAGCGTGGGGGACAACTATGGCTACACCTTC. This codes for CSVGDNYGYTF.

The chain couples TRBV5-1 to TRBJ2-1; D may match TRBD1 or TRBD2 (6 bases each). Germline CDR1 and CDR2: SGHRS and YFSETQ. The CDR3 runs to 14 residues. The V end was cut by 5 bases, the J end by 6 bases, with 15 bases between. CDR3 sequence reads: CASRGGLGVNEQFF. The DNA of the CDR3 is TGCGCCAGCAGGGGGGGCTTAGGGGTCAATGAGCAGTTCTTC.

The CDR3, as DNA: TGTGCCAGCAGCCCCTCTGACAGGAACACTGAAGCTTTCTTT. Translating it yields CASSPSDRNTEAFF. The chain recombines TRBV13 with TRBJ1-1; TRBD1 is a possible D gene (5 bases). The CDR3 is 14 residues long. Trimming cost V 5 bases and J 1 base, with 11 bases left between them. Per the germline V gene, CDR1 is PRHDT and CDR2 is FYEKMQ (reference sequence).

The chain uses TRBV27 and TRBJ2-7; 12 positions match TRBD1. This CDR3 spans 14 amino acids. Unmatched junction bases numbered 9, after V lost 9 bases and J lost 6 bases. Germline CDR1 reads MNHEY; CDR2 reads SMNVEV (reference sequence). The CDR3 nucleotides read TGTGCCAGTCACAAAGGGACAGGGGGCTTCGAGCAGTACTTC. Encoded protein: CASHKGTGGFEQYF.

The V and J genes are TRBV7-8 and TRBJ2-7; D may be TRBD2 (5 bases). Germline CDR1 SGHVS, CDR2 FQNEAQ. This CDR3 is built from 12 residues. Trimming took 0 bases from V and 6 from J, leaving 6 bases between them. The CDR3 nucleotides read TGTGCCAGCAGCTTAGCTCGGGGCGAGCAGTACTTC. Its protein is CASSLARGEQYF.

This clone was counted a single time. V gene TRBV30 combines with J gene TRBJ2-7, with D uncertain. This CDR3 comprises 11 residues. Germline V CDR1 and CDR2: GTSNPN, SVGIG (reference sequence). V dropped 5 bases and J dropped 5 bases, with 10 bases sitting between them. This CDR3 reads CAWGFLHEQYF. DNA for the CDR3: TGTGCCTGGGGGTTTCTCCACGAGCAGTACTTC.

This clone came up a few times. The V and J genes are TRBV29-1 and TRBJ1-5, with D unresolved. CDR1 is SQVTM, CDR2 ANQGSEA, per germline. The CDR3 is 8 residues long. V lost 6 bases and J 11 bases, leaving 5 bases between the germline ends. The CDR3 DNA reads as TGCAGCGTGAAGTCCCAGCATTTT. It yields the protein CSVKSQHF.

A single count supports this clone. This chain connects TRBV18 to TRBJ1-1, with 9 nucleotides matching TRBD1. This CDR3 is 14 amino acids long. CDR1 is KGHSH and CDR2 is LQKENI in the germline V gene. V was clipped by 3 bases and J by 5 bases; unmatched bases: 4. The CDR3 here is CASSPDRGRTEAFF. CDR3 nucleotides: TGTGCCAGCTCACCCGACAGGGGGAGGACTGAAGCTTTCTTT.

This clone was counted between two and nine times. The chain joins TRBV7-3 to TRBJ1-2, with D uncertain. Germline V CDR1 and CDR2: SGHTA, FQGTGA. The CDR3 spans 13 residues. V was pared by 5 bases and J by 8 bases, with 15 bases between. DNA of the CDR3: TGTGCCAGCAGCCCTGGACCAGGATGGGGCTACACCTTC. It codes for CASSPGPGWGYTF.

V is TRBV5-1 and J is TRBJ2-7; D unresolved. Germline lookup yields CDR1 SGHRS and CDR2 YFSETQ. V was pared by 5 bases and J by 0 bases, with 12 bases between. There are 14 residues in the CDR3. The CDR3 nucleotides are TGCGCCAGCAGTAATGACCGATACTCCTACGAGCAGTACTTC. Encoded protein: CASSNDRYSYEQYF.

The chain employs TRBV6-1 and TRBJ2-5; TRBD2 might be the D (6 bases). The germline V gene has CDR1 MNHNS and CDR2 SASEGT. Trimming pared 6 bases from V and 5 bases from J, leaving 13 bases between. The CDR3 sequence is 13 residues long. CDR3 bases: TGTGCCAGCAGCCGAGGGAGGTGGGAGACCCAGTACTTC. Its protein product is CASSRGRWETQYF.

The rearrangement uses TRBV7-9 and TRBJ1-1; D gene ambiguous. Germline lookup yields CDR1 SEHNR and CDR2 FQNEAQ (reference sequence). The V and J ends lost 5 bases and 0 bases respectively, with 10 bases between them. The CDR3 is 14 residues long. The CDR3 here is CASSMYSVNTEAFF. The CDR3 nucleotides are TGTGCCAGCAGCATGTACAGTGTGAACACTGAAGCTTTCTTT.

The chain uses TRBV23-1 and TRBJ1-4; D ambiguous. TRBV23-1 is labeled an ORF, and its function is uncertain. CDR3 length: 13 residues. The germline V and J ends were trimmed by 7 bases and 0 bases, with 6 bases remaining between them. This chain's CDR3 is CASKPATNEKLFF. CDR3 sequence (DNA): TGCGCCAGCAAACCTGCAACTAATGAAAAACTGTTTTTT.

The chain has TRBV5-6 and TRBJ1-1; a possible D gene is TRBD1 (6 bases). There are 11 residues in the CDR3. CDR1 and CDR2 (germline): SGHDT, YYEEEE. Trimming stripped 3 bases from V and 7 bases from J, with 7 bases between. The DNA for the CDR3 is TGTGCCAGCAGCTACAGGGATGAAGCTTTCTTT. Protein sequence: CASSYRDEAFF.

The chain has TRBV19 and TRBJ1-5, with D perhaps TRBD1 (5 bases). The CDR3 extends over 20 amino acids. Germline V lookup: CDR1 LNHDA, CDR2 SQIVND (reference sequence). Trimming shortened V by 1 base and J by 0 bases, and 22 bases separated the two germline ends. The CDR3, as DNA: TGTGCCAGTAGTATAGTTGGGATATCAGGGATCGGATATAGCAATCAGCCCCAGCATTTT. Its translation: CASSIVGISGIGYSNQPQHF.

The chain is built from TRBV6-1 and TRBJ2-3, with no clear D. Trimming shortened V by 1 base and J by 1 base, and 3 bases separated the two germline ends. The CDR3 covers 13 residues. Germline V gene data show CDR1 as MNHNS and CDR2 as SASEGT. This CDR3 reads CASSEGRTDTQYF. The CDR3 DNA follows: TGTGCCAGCAGTGAAGGCCGCACAGATACGCAGTATTTT.

Notes on this clone: The germline gene is not matched at one end of the junction; a read error may be the cause. The CDR3 loop reads CASSLREGGEKLFF. DNA for the CDR3: TGTGCTAGCAGCTTGAGAGAGGGTGGTGAAAAACTGTTTTTT. The rearrangement uses TRBV7-7 and TRBJ1-4; D not resolved. The germline V gene encodes CDR1 SSHAT and CDR2 FNYEAQ (reference sequence). This CDR3 comprises 14 residues.

The V and J genes are TRBV30 and TRBJ2-2, with 8 bases that match TRBD2. Per the germline V gene, CDR1 is GTSNPN and CDR2 is SVGIG (reference sequence). Trimming removed 0 bases from V and 4 bases from J; junction bases left unmatched: 7. This CDR3 comprises 16 residues. In DNA, the CDR3 is TGTGCCTGGAGTGTATTGGGCGGGAGGCCCACCGGGGAGCTGTTTTTT. This codes for CAWSVLGGRPTGELFF.

The V gene is TRBV29-1, the J gene TRBJ1-1, with 8 bases matching TRBD1. The CDR3 length is 13 residues. The germline gives CDR1 SQVTM, CDR2 ANQGSEA. The trim removed 6 bases at V and 1 base at J, leaving 4 bases unmatched. The CDR3 bases are TGCAGCGTGCGAGGACAGGGGAACACTGAAGCTTTCTTT. This sequence encodes CSVRGQGNTEAFF.

This chain links TRBV6-5 with TRBJ1-5; 8 positions agree with TRBD1. The junction had 5 bases not matched to a gene; V was cut back by 6 bases and J by 1 base. The CDR3 has 15 residues. The germline V gene has CDR1 MNHEY and CDR2 SVGAGI. The CDR3 DNA is TGTGCCAGCAGACCACAGGGGGGAAGCAATCAGCCCCAGCATTTT. This codes for CASRPQGGSNQPQHF.

As for this clone: Other DNA sequences in this sample translate to the same CDR3. Here the CDR3 DNA reads TGCGCCAGCAGCCAACTCGGGACTAGCGGGATAAATGAGCAGTTCTTC. Protein product: CASSQLGTSGINEQFF. The J gene is TRBJ2-1, the V gene TRBV4-1; 13 bases map to TRBD2. Trimming cost V 2 bases and J 7 bases; bases outside gene matches: 5. The CDR3 covers 16 residues. Germline V gene lookup returns CDR1 MGHRA and CDR2 YSYEKL.

CDR3 region: CASSRLGQAFGNTIYF. CDR3 in DNA: TGTGCCAGCAGCCGCCTAGGACAGGCCTTTGGAAACACCATATATTTT. The chain carries TRBV4-2 and TRBJ1-3; 7 positions agree with TRBD1. V gave up 4 bases and J gave up 3 bases; unmatched junction bases: 9. CDR3 length equals 16 residues. Germline V gene lookup returns CDR1 LGHNA and CDR2 YNFKEQ.

The V gene is TRBV4-3, the J gene TRBJ2-7; a possible D gene is TRBD1 (5 bases). The ends were cut back, 0 bases at V and 6 bases at J, with 18 bases in the middle. The CDR3 is made up of 16 amino acids. CDR1 is LGHNA, CDR2 YSLEER, per germline. This CDR3 is CASSQEGQANLREQYF. The CDR3 nucleotides read TGCGCCAGCAGCCAAGAGGGGCAGGCTAATCTACGCGAGCAGTACTTC.

In its sample, this clone was seen a few times. This chain links TRBV6-1 with TRBJ1-5, with D maybe TRBD1 (5 bases). V was shortened by 8 bases and J by 2 bases, with 13 bases between the two germline ends. The CDR3 has 14 amino acids. CDR1 is MNHNS and CDR2 is SASEGT in the germline V gene. In DNA form, the CDR3 reads TGTGCCAGCCAGGGTTTCGGAGGCAATCAGCCCCAGCATTTT. Translated, it gives CASQGFGGNQPQHF.

This rearrangement joins TRBV4-2 to TRBJ1-5; D might be TRBD1 (5 bases). The CDR3 is 14 residues long. Deletions cut 5 bases from V and 1 base from J, with 9 bases between. From germline, CDR1 is LGHNA and CDR2 YNFKEQ. CDR3 sequence: CASSERQSNQPQHF. CDR3 DNA: TGTGCCAGCAGCGAGAGACAGAGCAATCAGCCCCAGCATTTT.

The CDR3 loop is CASSFQSSSYEQYF. CDR3 bases: TGTGCCAGCAGCTTCCAGTCAAGCTCCTACGAGCAGTACTTC. V gene TRBV13 combines with J gene TRBJ2-7; no definite D call. This CDR3 spans 14 amino acids. CDR1 is PRHDT and CDR2 is FYEKMQ in the germline V gene (reference sequence). V was trimmed by 3 bases and J by 0 bases, leaving 9 bases between them.

This clone was picked up one time. The CDR3 sequence is CASSWGQGAPGNTEAFF. The CDR3 coding sequence is TGTGCCAGCAGCTGGGGACAGGGGGCGCCGGGGAACACTGAAGCTTTCTTT. The rearrangement uses TRBV11-3 and TRBJ1-1; 12 nucleotides match TRBD1. V shed 4 bases and J 1 base; nucleotides not matched to a gene: 7. Germline assignment: CDR1 SGHNT and CDR2 YENEEA. The CDR3 has 17 amino acids.

The V and J genes are TRBV29-1 and TRBJ1-2; TRBD1 is a possible D gene (6 bases). The CDR3 runs 15 residues. Trimming stripped 7 bases from V and 3 bases from J, with 21 bases between. The germline V gene has CDR1 SQVTM and CDR2 ANQGSEA. CDR3 protein: CSAPGLKGGHYGYTF. The CDR3, as DNA: TGCAGCGCCCCTGGGCTGAAGGGGGGACACTATGGCTACACCTTC. Based on the CDR3 plus reference TRBV29-1 and TRBJ1-2, the full variable domain is SAVISQKPSRDICQRGTSLTIQCQVDSQVTMMFWYRQQPGQSLTLIATANQGSEATYESGFVIDKFPISRPNLTFSTLTVSNMSPEDSSIYLCSAPGLKGGHYGYTFGSGTRLTVV.